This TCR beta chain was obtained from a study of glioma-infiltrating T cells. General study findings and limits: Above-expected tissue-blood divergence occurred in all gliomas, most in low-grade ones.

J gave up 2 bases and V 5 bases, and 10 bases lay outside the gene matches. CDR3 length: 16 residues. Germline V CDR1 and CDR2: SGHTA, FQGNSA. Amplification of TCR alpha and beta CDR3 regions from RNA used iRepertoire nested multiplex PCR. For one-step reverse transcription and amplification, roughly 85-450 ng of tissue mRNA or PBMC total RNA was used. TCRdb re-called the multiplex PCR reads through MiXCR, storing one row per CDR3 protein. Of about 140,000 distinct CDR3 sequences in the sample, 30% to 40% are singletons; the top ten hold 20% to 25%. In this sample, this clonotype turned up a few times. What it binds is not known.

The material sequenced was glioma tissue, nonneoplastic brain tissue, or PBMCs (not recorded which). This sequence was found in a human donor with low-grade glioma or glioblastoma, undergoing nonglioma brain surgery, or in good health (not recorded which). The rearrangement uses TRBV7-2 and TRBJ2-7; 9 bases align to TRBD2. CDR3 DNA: TGTGCCAGCAGCCCAAGCCGGACTAGCGCGACCTACGAGCAGTACTTC. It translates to CASSPSRTSATYEQYF.